This T cell receptor (beta chain) derives from a study of T-cell memory formation after mild COVID-19. TCRdb re-called the 5' RACE reads through MiXCR, storing one row per CDR3 protein. The table lists tens of thousands of distinct CDR3 sequences, nearly 25% of them singletons. General study findings and limits: A second wave of clones peaked on day 37, and their SARS-CoV-2 specificity went unconfirmed.

Germline assignment: CDR1 DFQATT and CDR2 SNEGSKA (reference sequence). Trimming pared 6 bases from V and 3 bases from J, leaving 11 bases between. This CDR3 contains 12 residues. Notes on this clonotype: As yet, its antigen is unknown.

The sample taken for sequencing was PBMCs or a T cell subset sorted from them (not recorded which). The rearrangement uses TRBV20-1 and TRBJ1-2; D gene ambiguous. The sequence came from a man in his late teens or twenties who had mild COVID-19 (a few samples of this study predate the infection). Cell type and time point are not known. For the CDR3, the DNA is TGCAGTGCAAACGGGGAGGACTATGGCTACACCTTC. It is translated as CSANGEDYGYTF.